Presented here are 4 T cell receptor beta chains from one specimen sequenced in a study of cytomegalovirus exposure and HLA in healthy donors. The PCR ran on 60 Vbeta and 13 Jbeta primers. Measured with immunoSEQ multiplex PCR; TCRdb has only the in-frame clones, and not every one. The data contain about 110,000 clones, 60% to 80% of them singletons. The sequenced material came from PBMCs. These receptors all come from a female donor in good health and CMV-seronegative.

V gene TRBV7-9 combines with J gene TRBJ2-7; 10 positions agree with TRBD2. This CDR3 is built from 14 residues. V shed 5 bases and J 4 bases; nucleotides not matched to a gene: 5. The germline gives CDR1 SEHNR, CDR2 FQNEAQ (reference sequence). The CDR3 nucleotides read TGTGCCAGCAGCACTCTAGCGGGGGCATACGAGCAGTACTTC. Its translation is CASSTLAGAYEQYF.

J is TRBJ2-1 and V is TRBV7-3; a possible D gene is TRBD2 (5 bases). V was pared by 4 bases and J by 1 base, with 14 bases between. Per germline, CDR1 SGHTA and CDR2 FQGTGA. The length of the CDR3 is 16 residues. DNA of the CDR3: TGTGCCAGCAGCTCCTCTCGGGGATCGTCCTACAATGAGCAGTTCTTC. Translation gives CASSSSRGSSYNEQFF.

The chain combines TRBV27 with TRBJ2-1; 15 bases are shared with TRBD2. This CDR3 comprises 17 residues. Losses at the gene ends were 6 bases for V and 5 bases for J; bases not matched to a gene: 8. CDR1 is MNHEY, CDR2 SMNVEV, per germline (reference sequence). CDR3: CASRSLGLAGGNNEQFF. For the CDR3, the DNA is TGTGCCAGCAGGTCCCTGGGACTAGCGGGGGGAAACAATGAGCAGTTCTTC.

The rearrangement links TRBV6-1 to TRBJ2-1; 13 positions match TRBD2. The J segment lost 9 bases and the V segment lost 5 bases, leaving 7 bases of the junction unmatched. The CDR3 runs to 15 residues. Germline loops: CDR1 MNHNS, CDR2 SASEGT. The CDR3 region has the DNA TGTGCCAGCAGTCGGACTAGCGGGAGCCCGAGTGAGCAGTTCTTC. Translated: CASSRTSGSPSEQFF.